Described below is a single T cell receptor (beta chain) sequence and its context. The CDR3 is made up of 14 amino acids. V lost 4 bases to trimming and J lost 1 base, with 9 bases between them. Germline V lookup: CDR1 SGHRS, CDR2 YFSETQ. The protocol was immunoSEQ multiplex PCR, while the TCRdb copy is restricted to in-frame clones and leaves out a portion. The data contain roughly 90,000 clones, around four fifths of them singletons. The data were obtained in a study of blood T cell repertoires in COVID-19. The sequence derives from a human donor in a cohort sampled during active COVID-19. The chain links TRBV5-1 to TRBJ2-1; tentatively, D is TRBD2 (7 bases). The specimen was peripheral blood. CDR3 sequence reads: CASSAGASYNEQFF. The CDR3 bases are TGCGCCAGCAGCGCGGGGGCATCCTACAATGAGCAGTTCTTC.